The 27 T cell receptor beta chains below come from one sample, sequenced in a study of molecular identifiers for immune sequencing clone quantification. In TCRdb, the PCR reads were re-called with MiXCR into one record per CDR3 protein. Among 20,000 to 30,000 distinct CDR3 sequences listed, 15% to 20% were seen once. The sample was naive CD8+ T cells from blood, with Jurkat cell RNA spiked in. As to subset: FACS-sorted CD8+CD4-CCR7+CD45RA+ naive T cells. These receptors were obtained from a human donor in good health. Some libraries in this study had Jurkat cell RNA spiked in.

This clonotype was found many times. The CDR3 DNA follows: TGTGCCAGCAGCCGACCGGGACTAGCGGGGGGAACTGAGACCCAGTACTTC. Its translation is CASSRPGLAGGTETQYF. The V call is TRBV6-2 or TRBV6-3, the J call TRBJ2-5; the match to TRBD2 covers 15 bases. CDR1 and CDR2 from the germline V gene are MNHEY and SVGEGT. V trimming: 6 bases; J trimming: 5 bases; junction bases outside the gene matches: 10. The CDR3 contains 17 residues.

This clonotype is termed medium-sized (0.01 to 0.1%). The chain links TRBV7-9 to TRBJ1-2; D gene uncertain. The CDR3 contains 13 residues. CDR1 and CDR2 from the germline V gene are SEHNR and FQNEAQ (reference sequence). The germline V and J ends were trimmed by 9 bases and 3 bases, with 14 bases remaining between them. CDR3 coding DNA: TGTGCCAGTAATAACGGACCGTACTATGGCTACACCTTC. Encoded protein: CASNNGPYYGYTF.

Ten or more counts support this clonotype. The chain employs TRBV6-2 or TRBV6-3 and TRBJ2-3; 8 nucleotides agree with TRBD2. CDR3 length: 18 amino acids. The germline gives CDR1 MNHEY, CDR2 SVGEGT. Trimming removed 2 bases from V and 3 bases from J; junction bases left unmatched: 13. The CDR3 loop reads CASSYNPLSGSITDTQYF. The CDR3, as DNA: TGTGCCAGCAGTTACAACCCACTAAGCGGGAGTATAACAGATACGCAGTATTTT.

This clonotype was counted many times. This chain links TRBV2 with TRBJ1-4; 8 bases map to TRBD1. The CDR3 runs to 14 residues. The germline gives CDR1 SNHLY, CDR2 FYNNEI. Unmatched junction bases numbered 2, after V lost 4 bases and J lost 4 bases. The CDR3 nucleotides are TGTGCCAGCAGTGGGGACAGGAATAATGAAAAACTGTTTTTT. Translation: CASSGDRNNEKLFF. Supplemented by reference TRBV2 and TRBJ1-4, the full variable domain reads EPEVTQTPSHQVTQMGQEVILRCVPISNHLYFYWYRQILGQKVEFLVSFYNNEISEKSEIFDDQFSVERPDGSNFTLKIRSTKLEDSAMYFCASSGDRNNEKLFFGSGTQLSVL.

By share, this clonotype counts as medium-sized. The chain is built from TRBV6-6 and TRBJ2-7; 9 bases line up with TRBD1. There are 12 residues in the CDR3. V trimming: 10 bases; J trimming: 5 bases; junction bases outside the gene matches: 6. From germline, CDR1 is MNHNY and CDR2 SVGAGI (reference sequence). The CDR3 DNA sequence: TGTGCCACCGGGACAGGGTACCACGAGCAGTACTTC. Its protein is CATGTGYHEQYF.

Sample share makes this clonotype medium-sized. This chain links TRBV7-9 with TRBJ2-3; D is unresolved. Trimming left V 2 bases short and J 0 bases short, with 6 bases between. CDR3 length: 14 residues. Germline V gene sequence: CDR1 SEHNR, CDR2 FQNEAQ (reference sequence). CDR3 loop: CASSLIASTDTQYF. In DNA, the CDR3 is TGTGCCAGCAGCTTAATTGCGAGCACAGATACGCAGTATTTT.

In its sample, this clonotype was seen many times. The rearrangement joins TRBV7-9 to TRBJ1-4; D is ambiguous. The V gene's germline CDR1 is SEHNR and CDR2 FQNEAQ (reference sequence). V lost 5 bases and J lost 0, with 13 bases in between. This CDR3 region has 16 residues. CDR3 sequence (DNA): TGTGCCAGCAGCCTAGACCCCAAGACAACTAATGAAAAACTGTTTTTT. Encoded protein: CASSLDPKTTNEKLFF.

The table lists this clonotype with a few counts. The germline gene is not matched at one end of the junction; a read error may be the cause. The chain couples TRBV6-2 or TRBV6-3 to TRBJ2-7; 9 nucleotides match TRBD2. The CDR3 contains 15 residues. Per the germline V gene, CDR1 is MNHEY and CDR2 is SVGEGT. In DNA form, the CDR3 reads TGTGGCAGCAGTTACTTGGCTAGCGGGGCCTACGAGCAGTACTTC. Protein product: CGSSYLASGAYEQYF.

Only a few counts were recorded for this clonotype. This clone may be a read error of a much larger clone one base away. This chain uses TRBV10-2 with TRBJ2-5; D may be TRBD1 (6 bases). Germline V lookup: CDR1 WSHSY, CDR2 SAAADI. V was clipped by 4 bases and J by 4 bases, with 16 bases between them. The CDR3 totals 15 residues. The CDR3 DNA follows: TGCGCCAGCAGTGCCCCGGCAGGGGCAGGAGAGACCCAGTACTTC. Translation: CASSAPAGAGETQYF.

Many counts were recorded for this clonotype. V usage is TRBV7-9 and J usage is TRBJ2-7, with TRBD2 matching over 13 bases. Per the germline V gene, CDR1 is SEHNR and CDR2 is FQNEAQ (reference sequence). The length of the CDR3 is 19 residues. V trimming: 5 bases; J trimming: 0 bases; junction bases outside the gene matches: 13. This chain's CDR3 is CASSPHRLAGGPSSYEQYF. The CDR3 nucleotides are TGTGCCAGCAGCCCACACAGACTAGCGGGAGGACCCAGCTCCTACGAGCAGTACTTC.

By sample fraction, this clonotype is medium-sized (0.01 to 0.1%). This chain uses TRBV15 with TRBJ2-5; D call uncertain. Trimming stripped 3 bases from V and 1 base from J, with 9 bases between. The CDR3 is 14 amino acids. CDR1 LNHNV and CDR2 YYDKDF come from the germline V gene (reference sequence). The CDR3 region has the DNA TGTGCCACCAGCAGCTTGGGCCTCCAAGAGACCCAGTACTTC. It translates to CATSSLGLQETQYF.

There are many counts of this clonotype. This sequence joins TRBV7-2 and TRBJ2-1; 9 nucleotides match TRBD2. This CDR3 region has 13 residues. The J segment lost 8 bases and the V segment lost 5 bases, leaving 4 bases of the junction unmatched. Germline CDR1 SGHTA, CDR2 FQGNSA. The CDR3 sequence is CASSPAGGYEQFF. CDR3 nucleotides: TGTGCCAGCAGCCCCGCGGGGGGGTATGAGCAGTTCTTC.

This clonotype appeared many times. The chain recombines TRBV27 with TRBJ2-7, with D perhaps matching TRBD2 (6 bases). The V end was cut by 2 bases, the J end by 4 bases, with 12 bases between. The germline V gene has CDR1 MNHEY and CDR2 SMNVEV (reference sequence). The CDR3 runs to 14 residues. This CDR3 is CASSLAGTSYEQYF. The CDR3 DNA is TGTGCCAGCAGTTTAGCGGGGACTTCTTACGAGCAGTACTTC.

A note on this clonotype: A much larger clone lies a single base off, so this may be a read error. J is TRBJ1-5 and V is TRBV11-3; 10 bases fit TRBD1. Germline CDR1 reads SGHNT; CDR2 reads YENEEA. The J segment lost 6 bases and the V segment lost 5 bases, leaving 22 bases of the junction unmatched. The CDR3 spans 20 residues. The CDR3: CASSEHTRGTGDDGPQPQHF. The CDR3 DNA follows: TGTGCCAGCAGCGAACATACACGTGGGACAGGGGATGACGGCCCTCAGCCCCAGCATTTT.

At least ten counts were recorded for this clonotype. The gene calls are TRBV7-9 and TRBJ2-7, with TRBD2 identical over 11 bases. The CDR3 is made up of 19 amino acids. Germline V lookup: CDR1 SEHNR, CDR2 FQNEAQ (reference sequence). The trim removed 4 bases at V and 6 bases at J, leaving 20 bases unmatched. CDR3 amino acids: CASSSHILAGEPFIGEQYF. In nucleotides, the CDR3 is TGTGCCAGCAGCTCCCACATACTAGCGGGAGAGCCCTTTATAGGCGAGCAGTACTTC.

This clonotype has at least ten counts. This chain joins TRBV5-3 and TRBJ1-5; D remains unclear. TRBV5-3 is identified as an open reading frame with a role that is uncertain. V was shortened by 4 bases and J by 5 bases, with 16 bases between the two germline ends. This CDR3 is built from 15 residues. The CDR3, as DNA: TGTGCCAGAAGCCCGGGAGGGAGGTTCGATCAGCCCCAGCATTTT. Translated, it gives CARSPGGRFDQPQHF.

This clonotype was recorded at least ten times. This rearrangement joins TRBV14 to TRBJ2-3; the match to TRBD2 covers 11 bases. This CDR3 is built from 16 residues. Trimming at V came to 3 bases and at J to 4 bases, leaving 6 bases not matched to a gene. Germline-derived CDR1 and CDR2 are SGHDN and FVKESK. The DNA for the CDR3 is TGTGCCAGCAGCCATTTAGCGGGAGGGCCTCCAGATACGCAGTATTTT. Amino acid sequence: CASSHLAGGPPDTQYF.

V is TRBV24-1 and J is TRBJ2-1; 15 bases are a match to TRBD2. Losses at the gene ends were 5 bases for V and 4 bases for J; bases not matched to a gene: 11. CDR1 KGHDR and CDR2 SFDVKD come from the germline V gene. The CDR3 has 19 residues. In DNA form, the CDR3 reads TGTGCCACCAGTGCCTCCGGGACTAGCGGGGGGCCGTCTTACAATGAGCAGTTCTTC. Its protein product is CATSASGTSGGPSYNEQFF.

The rearrangement links TRBV7-9 to TRBJ1-2; D is uncertain. The CDR3 has 11 amino acids. Germline assignment: CDR1 SEHNR and CDR2 FQNEAQ (reference sequence). The ends were cut back, 5 bases at V and 0 bases at J, with 1 base in the middle. This CDR3 is CASSTNYGYTF. The CDR3 DNA sequence: TGTGCCAGCAGCACTAACTATGGCTACACCTTC.

This clonotype was recorded a few times. This could be a read error, since a much larger clone is one nucleotide away. The genes are TRBV11-2 and TRBJ2-7; perhaps D is TRBD1 or TRBD2 (5 bases each). Germline V gene sequence: CDR1 SGHAT, CDR2 FQNNGV. The CDR3 totals 13 residues. Trimming cost V 4 bases and J 6 bases, with 13 bases left between them. CDR3 nucleotides: TGTGCCAGCAGCTGGGACCCGGCCGGCGAGCAGTACTTC. Residues: CASSWDPAGEQYF.

This clonotype has ten or more counts. This sequence joins TRBV5-5 and TRBJ2-7, with D uncertain. The CDR3 has 12 amino acids. The V end lost 0 bases, the J end lost 5 bases, and 6 bases lay between the germline ends. In germline, CDR1 is SGHKS, CDR2 YYEKEE (reference sequence). CDR3 sequence reads: CASSLVDHEQYF. The CDR3 nucleotides are TGTGCCAGCAGCTTGGTGGACCACGAGCAGTACTTC.

This clonotype was recorded at least ten times. This sequence joins TRBV20-1 and TRBJ2-5, with D possibly called TRBD1 or TRBD2 (5 bases each). Trimming left V 0 bases short and J 5 bases short, with 13 bases between. Germline lookup yields CDR1 DFQATT and CDR2 SNEGSKA (reference sequence). The CDR3 contains 14 residues. The CDR3 is CSARDLGGWETQYF. In DNA, the CDR3 is TGCAGTGCTAGAGATCTTGGGGGTTGGGAGACCCAGTACTTC.

This clonotype was found many times. The J gene is TRBJ2-2, the V gene TRBV11-1; 8 bases map to TRBD1. With V trimmed by 5 bases and J by 3 bases, 5 bases remained unmatched. Germline CDR1 SGHAT, CDR2 FQDESV (reference sequence). The CDR3 sequence is 15 residues long. CDR3 protein: CASSPWDRYTGELFF. The CDR3 DNA sequence: TGTGCCAGCAGCCCCTGGGACAGGTACACCGGGGAGCTGTTTTTT.

This clonotype was observed at least ten times. The chain combines TRBV5-4 with TRBJ2-7; a possible D gene is TRBD1 (6 bases). V was clipped by 4 bases and J by 0 bases, with 14 bases between them. Per germline, CDR1 SGHNT and CDR2 YYREEE (reference sequence). This CDR3 is built from 15 residues. In DNA, the CDR3 is TGTGCCAGCAGCCCCCGGGACACCAACTCCTACGAGCAGTACTTC. This encodes CASSPRDTNSYEQYF.

This clonotype was seen at least ten times. The CDR3 is CASSLTPREAFNEQFF. CDR3 DNA sequence: TGTGCCAGCAGCCTTACACCGCGGGAGGCTTTCAATGAGCAGTTCTTC. This chain links TRBV6-6 with TRBJ2-1, with 8 bases that match TRBD2. The CDR3 consists of 16 residues. The J segment lost 6 bases and the V segment lost 6 bases, leaving 13 bases of the junction unmatched. Per germline, CDR1 MNHNY and CDR2 SVGAGI (reference sequence).

This clonotype was seen repeatedly, ten times or more. V and J are TRBV30 and TRBJ2-7, with 8 bases that match TRBD2. The J segment lost 3 bases and the V segment lost 4 bases, leaving 8 bases of the junction unmatched. Germline CDR1 reads GTSNPN; CDR2 reads SVGIG (reference sequence). The CDR3 has 14 amino acids. CDR3 sequence: CAWTFGGANYEQYF. DNA for the CDR3: TGTGCCTGGACTTTCGGGGGGGCCAACTACGAGCAGTACTTC.

With regard to this clonotype: This may stem from a read error, because a much larger clone lies one nucleotide away. The chain couples TRBV7-9 to TRBJ2-5, with 7 bases matching TRBD1. From germline, CDR1 is SEHNR and CDR2 FQNEAQ (reference sequence). V dropped 1 base and J dropped 6; count of bases not matched to a gene: 11. The CDR3 spans 16 residues. DNA of the CDR3: TGTGCCAGCAGCTTAGAGGGACAGCCCTTTTTGCAGACCCAGTACTTC. Translation gives CASSLEGQPFLQTQYF.